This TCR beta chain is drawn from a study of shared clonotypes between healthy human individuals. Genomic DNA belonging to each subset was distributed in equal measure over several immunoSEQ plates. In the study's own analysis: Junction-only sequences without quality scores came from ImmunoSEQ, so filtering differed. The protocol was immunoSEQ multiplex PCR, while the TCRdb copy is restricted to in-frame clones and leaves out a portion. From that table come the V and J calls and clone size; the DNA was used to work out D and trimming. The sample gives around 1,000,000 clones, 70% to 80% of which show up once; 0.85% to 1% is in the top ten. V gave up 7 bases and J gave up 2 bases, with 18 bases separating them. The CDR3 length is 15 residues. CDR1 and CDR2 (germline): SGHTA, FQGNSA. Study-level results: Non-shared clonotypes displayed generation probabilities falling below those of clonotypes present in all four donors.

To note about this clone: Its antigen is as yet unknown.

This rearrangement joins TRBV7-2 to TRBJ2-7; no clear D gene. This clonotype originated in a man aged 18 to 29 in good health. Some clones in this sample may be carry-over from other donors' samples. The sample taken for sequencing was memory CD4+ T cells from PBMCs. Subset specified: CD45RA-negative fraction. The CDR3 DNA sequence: TGTGCCAGCACCCGGTCGGAGTTGCCCCCCTACGAGCAGTACTTC. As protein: CASTRSELPPYEQYF. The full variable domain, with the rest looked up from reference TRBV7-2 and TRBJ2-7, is GAGVSQSPSNKVTEKGKDVELRCDPISGHTALYWYRQSLGQGLEFLIYFQGNSAPDKSGLPSDRFSAERTGGSVSTLTIQRTQQEDSAVYLCASTRSELPPYEQYFGPGTRLTVT.